A single sample gave rise to the 14 T cell receptor beta chains below, sequenced in a study of regulatory T cells in long-lasting Graves disease. As to time point: newly diagnosed GD, antithyroid drugs for less than 3 months. The TCR library was prepared using RNA isolated from PBMCs. Relying on iRepertoire HTBI primers and Arm-PCR of CDR3 regions, the team built TCR beta libraries. From the multiplex PCR reads, TCRdb called clonotypes with MiXCR, one entry per CDR3 protein. Among hundreds of thousands of distinct CDR3 sequences listed, 12% were seen once. These data also featured in a second study, about T cells in Graves' hyperthyroidism and ophthalmopathy.

Specimen: peripheral blood mononuclear cells (PBMCs), collected at new diagnosis, from a patient treated with antithyroid drugs. These receptors all come from a woman in her twenties or thirties with Graves disease.

At least ten counts were recorded for this clonotype. The chain employs TRBV10-3 and TRBJ2-5, with D tentatively TRBD1 or TRBD2 (5 bases each). This CDR3 has 13 residues. The ends were cut back, 7 bases at V and 7 bases at J, with 16 bases in the middle. Germline lookup yields CDR1 ENHRY and CDR2 SYGVKD. The CDR3 protein is CAIKGEGPGTQYF. The DNA of the CDR3 is TGTGCCATCAAGGGCGAGGGGCCGGGGACCCAGTACTTC.

The rearrangement links TRBV27 to TRBJ1-1; no clear D. From germline, CDR1 is MNHEY and CDR2 SMNVEV (reference sequence). Trimming left V 7 bases short and J 7 bases short, with 10 bases between. This CDR3 spans 11 amino acids. CDR3 protein: CASIQGLEAFF. As DNA, the CDR3 is TGTGCCAGCATCCAAGGGCTTGAAGCTTTCTTT.

This clonotype has a count of ten or more. The chain combines TRBV11-2 with TRBJ2-5; tentatively, D is TRBD1 (6 bases). Per germline, CDR1 SGHAT and CDR2 FQNNGV. Trimming took 5 bases from V and 0 from J, leaving 10 bases between them. The CDR3 has 14 residues. The CDR3: CASSPGTNQETQYF. The DNA for the CDR3 is TGTGCCAGCAGCCCGGGGACAAACCAAGAGACCCAGTACTTC.

This clonotype appeared a few times. The rearrangement links TRBV5-1 to TRBJ2-5; D unclear. The CDR3 covers 15 residues. V lost 1 base to trimming and J lost 4 bases, with 14 bases between them. CDR1 SGHRS and CDR2 YFSETQ come from the germline V gene. DNA for the CDR3: TGCGCCAGCAGCTTGCAACCATTCGGCGTAGAGACCCAGTACTTC. Amino acids: CASSLQPFGVETQYF.

The rearrangement joins TRBV11-3 to TRBJ2-1, with a weak D call TRBD2 (5 bases). The V end was cut by 5 bases, the J end by 4 bases, with 15 bases between. Germline CDR1 SGHNT, CDR2 YENEEA. CDR3 length: 15 amino acids. The CDR3 nucleotides read TGTGCCAGCAGCCCTGTCGGGGTCTCGTACAATGAGCAGTTCTTC. Encoded protein: CASSPVGVSYNEQFF.

This clonotype was counted at least ten times. The chain employs TRBV18 and TRBJ2-2; tentatively, D is TRBD2 (5 bases). In germline, CDR1 is KGHSH, CDR2 LQKENI. The CDR3 has 16 amino acids. Trimming pared 2 bases from V and 0 bases from J, leaving 10 bases between. CDR3 sequence (DNA): TGTGCCAGCTCACCAGAGGGTCTCGCGAACACCGGGGAGCTGTTTTTT. It yields the protein CASSPEGLANTGELFF.

This clonotype was seen a handful of times. V is TRBV20-1 and J is TRBJ2-7; weak D call: TRBD1 (5 bases). Trimming removed 4 bases from V and 4 bases from J, with 14 bases in between. Germline CDR1 DFQATT, CDR2 SNEGSKA (reference sequence). This CDR3 region has 13 residues. CDR3 loop: CSATWTQGYEQYF. The CDR3 bases are TGCAGTGCTACCTGGACCCAGGGTTACGAGCAGTACTTC.

This clonotype was detected many times. The chain carries TRBV27 and TRBJ2-5; D ambiguous. Trimming took 1 base from V and 5 from J, leaving 8 bases between them. The CDR3 consists of 13 residues. The germline CDR1 and CDR2 sequences are MNHEY and SMNVEV (reference sequence). The CDR3 bases are TGTGCCAGCAGTTTATGGCATGGCGAGACCCAGTACTTC. Translation: CASSLWHGETQYF.

This clonotype was detected ten times or more. The CDR3 region is CARRGRNEKLFF. CDR3 bases: TGTGCCCGTCGTGGGCGAAATGAAAAACTGTTTTTT. The gene calls are TRBV12-5 and TRBJ1-4; D uncertain. The CDR3 spans 12 residues. Germline loops: CDR1 LGHNT, CDR2 FRNRAP. The entire variable domain, with the rest obtained from reference TRBV12-5 and TRBJ1-4, is as follows: DARVTQTPRHKVTEMGQEVTMRCQPILGHNTVFWYRQTMMQGLELLAYFRNRAPLDDSGMPKDRFSAEMPDATLATLKIQPSEPRDSAVYFCARRGRNEKLFFGSGTQLSVL.

On this clonotype itself: This could be a read error, since a much larger clone is one nucleotide away. The rearrangement uses TRBV6-1 and TRBJ2-3; TRBD2 might be the D (6 bases). Germline V gene lookup returns CDR1 MNHNS and CDR2 SASEGT. This CDR3 comprises 14 residues. In DNA, the CDR3 is TGTGCCAGCAGCCCAGGTTATATGGGGGGAGAGCAGTCCTTC. Translation gives CASSPGYMGGEQSF.

The table lists this clonotype with many counts. V gene TRBV12-3 or TRBV12-4 combines with J gene TRBJ1-2; tentative D call: TRBD1 (6 bases). The CDR3 contains 14 residues. V was shortened by 6 bases and J by 8 bases, with 19 bases between the two germline ends. CDR3 region: CASSPMGGRGGYTF. In DNA form, the CDR3 reads TGTGCCAGCAGCCCTATGGGGGGGCGAGGCGGCTACACCTTC.

This clonotype was counted ten times or more. This sequence joins TRBV24-1 and TRBJ2-1; D not resolved. Trimming removed 4 bases at V and 2 bases at J, with 17 bases between. This CDR3 contains 17 residues. Germline V gives CDR1 KGHDR, CDR2 SFDVKD. CDR3 residues: CATSDPSPSGPYNEQFF. The CDR3 DNA reads as TGTGCCACCAGTGACCCCTCCCCCTCTGGCCCCTACAATGAGCAGTTCTTC.

Only a few counts were recorded for this clonotype. The chain couples TRBV29-1 to TRBJ2-1, with unresolved D. The germline V gene has CDR1 SQVTM and CDR2 ANQGSEA. CDR3 length: 11 amino acids. Trimming left V 4 bases short and J 2 bases short, with 3 bases between. For the CDR3, the DNA is TGCAGCGTTGCGCCCTACAATGAGCAGTTCTTC. This translates into CSVAPYNEQFF.

The CDR3 here is CASSQDGAGVGLDYEQYF. The CDR3 DNA reads TGTGCCAGCAGCCAAGATGGAGCGGGAGTTGGCCTAGACTACGAGCAGTACTTC. V is TRBV4-2 and J is TRBJ2-7, with TRBD2 identical over 8 bases. The CDR3 runs to 18 residues. In germline, CDR1 is LGHNA, CDR2 YNFKEQ. The ends lost 0 bases at V and 3 bases at J; junction bases unmatched: 13.